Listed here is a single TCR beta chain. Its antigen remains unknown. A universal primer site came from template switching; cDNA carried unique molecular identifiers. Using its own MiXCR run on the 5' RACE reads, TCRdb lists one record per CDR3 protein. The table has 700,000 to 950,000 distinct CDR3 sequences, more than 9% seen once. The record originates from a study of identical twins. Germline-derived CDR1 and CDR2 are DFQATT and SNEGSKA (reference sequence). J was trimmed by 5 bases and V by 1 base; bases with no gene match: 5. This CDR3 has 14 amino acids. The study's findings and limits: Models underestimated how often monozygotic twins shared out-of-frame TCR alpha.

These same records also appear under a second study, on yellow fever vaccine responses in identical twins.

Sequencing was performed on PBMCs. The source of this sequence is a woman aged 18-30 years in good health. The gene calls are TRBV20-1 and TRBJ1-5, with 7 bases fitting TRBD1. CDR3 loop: CSARGFQGDQPQHF. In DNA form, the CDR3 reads TGCAGTGCTAGAGGTTTTCAGGGGGATCAGCCCCAGCATTTT.